The 11 T cell receptor beta chains listed next were all sequenced from one sample in a study of blood T cells in healthy people across ages. A second roughly 6 to 12 cycle PCR used barcoded and J-beta primers. TCRdb reprocessed the 5' RACE reads via MiXCR and lists one record per CDR3 protein. The sample records about 720,000 distinct CDR3 sequences, 22% being singletons. Sample: blood. Receptors originate from a man between 70 and 80 years old in good health.

This clonotype was observed at least ten times. The chain joins TRBV7-2 to TRBJ2-7; 9 nucleotides align to TRBD1. J lost 4 bases, V lost 1 base, and 2 bases had no gene match. Germline CDR1 SGHTA, CDR2 FQGNSA. This CDR3 comprises 14 residues. The CDR3 bases are TGTGCCAGCAGCTTAGACAGGGGGCGTTACGAGCAGTACTTC. This gives the protein CASSLDRGRYEQYF.

This clonotype was detected only a few times. The J gene is TRBJ1-2, the V gene TRBV7-9, with 9 nucleotides matching TRBD1. The germline CDR1 and CDR2 sequences are SEHNR and FQNEAQ (reference sequence). This CDR3 spans 15 amino acids. V was clipped by 5 bases and J by 1 base; unmatched bases: 5. This CDR3 is CASSPGQGNNYGYTF. CDR3 in DNA: TGTGCCAGCAGCCCTGGACAGGGGAATAACTATGGCTACACCTTC.

The rearrangement links TRBV12-3 or TRBV12-4 to TRBJ2-1, with TRBD1 matching 8 bases. The CDR3 is 15 amino acids. With V trimmed by 6 bases and J by 2 bases, 6 bases remained unmatched. The CDR3 DNA sequence: TGTGCCAGCAGCAGGGGGCGGGCCGCCTACAATGAGCAGTTCTTC. Its translation is CASSRGRAAYNEQFF.

This clonotype was recorded a few times. The chain links TRBV2 to TRBJ1-1; D is possibly TRBD1 (5 bases). Germline CDR1 SNHLY, CDR2 FYNNEI. V was trimmed by 3 bases and J by 8 bases, leaving 13 bases between them. The CDR3 totals 13 residues. CDR3 nucleotides: TGTGCCAGCAGTGACGGGACTATCGGGGAAGCTTTCTTT. Its protein product is CASSDGTIGEAFF.

The V gene is TRBV11-2, the J gene TRBJ2-1, with TRBD2 matching over 9 bases. After removal of 0 bases from V and 12 bases from J, the junction contained 18 bases not matched to a gene. This CDR3 is 18 amino acids long. CDR1 and CDR2 from the germline V gene are SGHAT and FQNNGV. As DNA, the CDR3 is TGTGCCAGCAGCTTAGAAATCCTCACTAGCGGGTCCTTCTTAAGGCAGTTCTTC. Protein product: CASSLEILTSGSFLRQFF.

V and J are TRBV6-5 and TRBJ2-3, with D perhaps TRBD2 (6 bases). This CDR3 region has 18 residues. Per germline, CDR1 MNHEY and CDR2 SVGAGI. The V end was cut by 2 bases, the J end by 2 bases, with 20 bases between. The CDR3 here is CASSYRGYLGDSTDTQYF. The DNA for the CDR3 is TGTGCCAGCAGTTACCGAGGATACCTCGGGGACTCCACAGATACGCAGTATTTT.

V and J are TRBV6-1 and TRBJ1-6; 9 nucleotides match TRBD1. The CDR3 is 17 residues long. Trimming removed 7 bases from V and 8 bases from J; junction bases left unmatched: 15. Germline V lookup: CDR1 MNHNS, CDR2 SASEGT. Here the CDR3 reads CASTNRGWDRDYSPLHF. In DNA, the CDR3 is TGTGCCAGCACCAACCGGGGATGGGACAGGGATTATTCACCCCTCCACTTT.

This clonotype has a count of ten or more. The chain combines TRBV10-3 with TRBJ1-4; D is unresolved. The CDR3 loop spans 13 amino acids. Germline V gene data show CDR1 as ENHRY and CDR2 as SYGVKD. The V and J ends lost 2 bases and 5 bases respectively, with 6 bases between them. The CDR3 spells CAISEGLNEKLFF. Written as DNA, the CDR3 is TGTGCCATCAGTGAGGGTCTGAATGAAAAACTGTTTTTT.

This clonotype was recorded at least ten times. This chain joins TRBV9 and TRBJ2-3, with TRBD1 identical over 7 bases. The CDR3 extends over 14 amino acids. Germline V lookup: CDR1 SGDLS, CDR2 YYNGEE. V was pared by 3 bases and J by 5 bases, with 6 bases of the junction left unmatched. The CDR3 reads CASSARDRLDTQYF. The CDR3 nucleotides are TGTGCCAGCAGCGCCCGGGACAGATTAGATACGCAGTATTTT.

This sequence joins TRBV4-3 and TRBJ2-1; unclear D gene. The CDR3 covers 13 residues. The V gene lost 0 bases and the J gene lost 8 bases, with 8 bases spanning the gap. CDR1 LGHNA and CDR2 YSLEER come from the germline V gene. Here the CDR3 reads CASSQDYGYEQFF. The CDR3 bases are TGCGCCAGCAGCCAAGATTACGGGTATGAGCAGTTCTTC.

The V gene is TRBV6-6, the J gene TRBJ2-1; tentative D call: TRBD2 (6 bases). Trimming removed 0 bases at V and 4 bases at J, with 10 bases between. Germline CDR1 is MNHNY and CDR2 is SVGAGI (reference sequence). The CDR3 is 15 amino acids. The CDR3 DNA is TGTGCCAGCAGTTACTCGCGGGGAGAATACAATGAGCAGTTCTTC. Residues: CASSYSRGEYNEQFF.